The 25 T cell receptor beta chains listed next were all sequenced from one sample in a study of response to subunit inactivated influenza vaccine. TCRdb re-called the RT-PCR reads through MiXCR, storing one row per CDR3 protein. This sample has under 500,000 distinct CDR3 sequences, with approximately 11% found just once. The sample was PBMCs from blood, taken more than 35 days after vaccination. These receptors were taken from a man aged 50 to 59 who received an inactivated influenza vaccine.

The rearrangement joins TRBV2 to TRBJ2-2; 7 nucleotides match TRBD2. The CDR3 loop spans 15 amino acids. The germline V gene has CDR1 SNHLY and CDR2 FYNNEI. V dropped 7 bases and J dropped 3; count of bases not matched to a gene: 8. CDR3 sequence reads: CASIGLVEDTGELFF. The CDR3 nucleotides are TGTGCCAGCATTGGACTAGTAGAGGACACCGGGGAGCTGTTTTTT.

This clonotype has a count of ten or more. Written as DNA, the CDR3 is TGCGCCAGCAGCCCAGGACAGGGGGCGTACTATGGCTACACCTTC. Translation: CASSPGQGAYYGYTF. V is TRBV4-3 and J is TRBJ1-2; 11 bases fit TRBD1. The CDR3 consists of 15 residues. CDR1 and CDR2 (germline): LGHNA, YSLEER. The V gene end was trimmed by 4 bases and the J gene end by 3 bases; junction bases not matched to a gene: 4.

This clonotype showed up just a few times. V is TRBV6-2 or TRBV6-3 and J is TRBJ2-2, with no clear D. Trimming took off 4 bases at V and 4 bases at J, with 16 bases between the two ends. The CDR3 length is 16 residues. CDR1 and CDR2 from the germline V gene are MNHEY and SVGEGT. CDR3 sequence reads: CASSFPPGLVTGELFF. The DNA of the CDR3 is TGTGCCAGCAGTTTTCCCCCCGGTTTGGTCACCGGGGAGCTGTTTTTT.

The CDR3 nucleotides are TGCAGTGCGGCCTGGGGGAGCTACACCTTC. It translates to CSAAWGSYTF. This sequence joins TRBV20-1 and TRBJ1-2, with D possibly being TRBD1 (5 bases). V gave up 6 bases and J gave up 9 bases, with 11 bases separating them. CDR3 size: 10 residues. Germline V gene sequence: CDR1 DFQATT, CDR2 SNEGSKA (reference sequence).

The rearrangement joins TRBV5-6 to TRBJ1-1; D remains unclear. Germline V gene lookup returns CDR1 SGHDT and CDR2 YYEEEE. The CDR3 runs to 14 residues. Trimming left V 4 bases short and J 3 bases short, with 13 bases between. CDR3 amino acids: CASSPQTRHTEAFF. The CDR3 coding sequence is TGTGCCAGCAGCCCCCAGACACGCCACACTGAAGCTTTCTTT. Looking up the rest from reference TRBV5-6 and TRBJ1-1 gives the full variable domain: DAGVTQSPTHLIKTRGQQVTLRCSPKSGHDTVSWYQQALGQGPQFIFQYYEEEERQRGNFPDRFSGHQFPNYSSELNVNALLLGDSALYLCASSPQTRHTEAFFGQGTRLTVV.

As to this clonotype: The junction departs from germline at one end; a sequencing error may be responsible. The chain links TRBV7-9 to TRBJ2-1, with 11 bases identical to TRBD2. CDR3 size: 16 residues. CDR1 is SEHNR and CDR2 is FQNEAQ in the germline V gene (reference sequence). The CDR3 here is CASRFLAGGSYNEQLF. CDR3 nucleotides: TGTGCCAGCAGATTCTTAGCGGGAGGGTCCTACAATGAGCAGCTCTTC.

This clonotype was counted many times. The chain couples TRBV7-9 to TRBJ2-7, with 10 bases aligning to TRBD2. This CDR3 is built from 15 residues. V lost 3 bases to trimming and J lost 1 base; unmatched junction nucleotides: 3. Germline values: CDR1 SEHNR, CDR2 FQNEAQ (reference sequence). The CDR3 here is CASSFTSGISYEQYF. The CDR3 DNA follows: TGTGCCAGCAGCTTTACTAGCGGGATATCCTACGAGCAGTACTTC.

The sample holds a few counts of this clonotype. V is TRBV15 and J is TRBJ2-2; no reliable D call. The V end was cut by 0 bases, the J end by 3 bases, with 11 bases between. Germline V gene sequence: CDR1 LNHNV, CDR2 YYDKDF (reference sequence). The CDR3 has 16 amino acids. CDR3 bases: TGTGCCACCAGCAGAGATGTTGTCCAGGACACCGGGGAGCTGTTTTTT. Its protein is CATSRDVVQDTGELFF.

The chain employs TRBV11-2 and TRBJ2-1; perhaps TRBD2 as D (6 bases). Germline CDR1 and CDR2: SGHAT and FQNNGV. This CDR3 is built from 13 residues. The V end was cut by 5 bases, the J end by 9 bases, with 14 bases between. CDR3 bases: TGTGCCAGCAGCATCGGAGGGGAGTTTGAGCAGTTCTTC. This sequence encodes CASSIGGEFEQFF.

In this sample, this clonotype turned up a few times. The CDR3 DNA follows: TGCAGCTCACGCGGGAAGGGGGGCACGAACACTGAAGCTTTCTTT. This gives the protein CSSRGKGGTNTEAFF. This chain uses TRBV29-1 with TRBJ1-1; possible D gene TRBD1, 6 bases. This CDR3 spans 15 amino acids. Germline lookup yields CDR1 SQVTM and CDR2 ANQGSEA. The V end lost 8 bases, the J end lost 1 base, and 20 bases lay between the germline ends.

The sample holds a few counts of this clonotype. This CDR3 is CATSDQGRGTGELFF. CDR3 sequence (DNA): TGTGCCACCAGTGATCAGGGAAGGGGCACCGGGGAGCTGTTTTTT. The V call is TRBV24-1, the J call TRBJ2-2; possible D gene TRBD1, 5 bases. V was clipped by 3 bases and J by 4 bases, with 11 bases between them. Germline lookup yields CDR1 KGHDR and CDR2 SFDVKD. CDR3 length: 15 residues.

This clonotype was counted only a few times. The CDR3 protein is CSARDLQRLQNNEQFF. CDR3 in DNA: TGCAGTGCTAGAGATCTCCAGAGACTCCAAAACAATGAGCAGTTCTTC. The V gene is TRBV20-1, the J gene TRBJ2-1; no definite D call. Germline V gene data show CDR1 as DFQATT and CDR2 as SNEGSKA (reference sequence). The CDR3 sequence is 16 residues long. V lost 0 bases, J lost 5 bases, and 17 bases lay in between.

There are many counts of this clonotype. The V and J genes are TRBV7-9 and TRBJ2-7; D call uncertain. The CDR3 is 12 residues long. V was pared by 2 bases and J by 2 bases, with 4 bases between. Germline CDR1 is SEHNR and CDR2 is FQNEAQ (reference sequence). The CDR3 nucleotides are TGTGCCAGCAGCTTACACCCCTACGAGCAGTACTTC. Protein: CASSLHPYEQYF.

This sequence joins TRBV5-1 and TRBJ1-1; D might be TRBD1 (5 bases). Per the germline V gene, CDR1 is SGHRS and CDR2 is YFSETQ. The CDR3 consists of 15 residues. V was shortened by 4 bases and J by 4 bases, with 17 bases between the two germline ends. This CDR3 reads CASSPQLGGGTEAFF. CDR3 coding DNA: TGCGCCAGCAGCCCCCAGCTCGGGGGTGGCACTGAAGCTTTCTTT.

This clonotype has more than one count but fewer than ten. The chain has TRBV15 and TRBJ2-1, with D possibly being TRBD2 (7 bases). Germline-derived CDR1 and CDR2 are LNHNV and YYDKDF (reference sequence). This CDR3 comprises 16 residues. V lost 5 bases to trimming and J lost 7 bases, with 21 bases between them. The CDR3 region has the DNA TGTGCCACCAGCGATCACCTCGGGGGGACAAGTAATGAGCAGTTCTTC. Translation gives CATSDHLGGTSNEQFF.

This chain connects TRBV4-3 to TRBJ2-7; D not certain. Trimming removed 0 bases from V and 2 bases from J, with 11 bases in between. Germline V gene data show CDR1 as LGHNA and CDR2 as YSLEER. The CDR3 runs 15 residues. CDR3 sequence reads: CASSQEGAWAYEQYF. The CDR3 bases are TGCGCCAGCAGCCAAGAAGGAGCATGGGCCTACGAGCAGTACTTC.

This clonotype was found a few times. This chain links TRBV28 with TRBJ2-5, with TRBD2 matching 14 bases. Germline V CDR1 and CDR2: MDHEN, SYDVKM. Unmatched junction bases numbered 9, after V lost 5 bases and J lost 1 base. The CDR3 has 18 amino acids. The CDR3 region is CASSLTSGRAMTQETQYF. The CDR3 DNA follows: TGTGCCAGCAGTCTGACTAGCGGGAGGGCCATGACCCAAGAGACCCAGTACTTC.

A note on this clonotype: At one boundary the junction diverges from the germline segment, which might be a read error. The chain recombines TRBV20-1 with TRBJ1-1; no reliable D call. The CDR3 runs to 14 residues. Germline V gene sequence: CDR1 DFQATT, CDR2 SNEGSKA (reference sequence). CDR3 nucleotide sequence: TGCTGTGCTAGAGATTGGGGTTCGGACACTGAAGCTTTCTTT. Protein: CCARDWGSDTEAFF.

In its sample, this clonotype was seen a few times. Here the CDR3 DNA reads TGCAGTGCCACGCCCCCGGGCAGGGGGAGGGATACGCAGTATTTT. Translation gives CSATPPGRGRDTQYF. The chain links TRBV20-1 to TRBJ2-3; TRBD1 is a possible D gene (7 bases). The length of the CDR3 is 15 residues. V was pared by 6 bases and J by 6 bases, with 22 bases between. The V gene's germline CDR1 is DFQATT and CDR2 SNEGSKA (reference sequence).

This clonotype came up a few times. The chain uses TRBV7-2 and TRBJ1-2; no firm D call. This CDR3 is built from 13 residues. CDR1 and CDR2 from the germline V gene are SGHTA and FQGNSA. Trimming pared 2 bases from V and 6 bases from J, leaving 10 bases between. CDR3 sequence (DNA): TGTGCCAGCAGCTTACAAAATACCCATGGCTACACCTTC. This gives the protein CASSLQNTHGYTF.

The rearrangement uses TRBV24-1 and TRBJ2-5, with D possibly TRBD1 on 6 matching bases. Germline CDR1 and CDR2: KGHDR and SFDVKD. The germline V and J ends were trimmed by 6 bases and 3 bases, with 16 bases remaining between them. This CDR3 has 15 residues. The CDR3: CATSFLTGPKETQYF. CDR3 in DNA: TGTGCCACCAGTTTTCTGACAGGCCCAAAAGAGACCCAGTACTTC.

The chain is built from TRBV7-9 and TRBJ2-5, with 8 positions matching TRBD2. CDR3 length: 14 amino acids. Germline V gene lookup returns CDR1 SEHNR and CDR2 FQNEAQ (reference sequence). With 6 bases clipped from V and 2 bases from J, the junction kept 5 bases outside the gene matches. The CDR3 coding sequence is TGTGCCAGCAGACCTAGCGGGTCTCAAGAGACCCAGTACTTC. Its translation is CASRPSGSQETQYF. The full variable domain, with the rest looked up from reference TRBV7-9 and TRBJ2-5, is DTGVSQNPRHKITKRGQNVTFRCDPISEHNRLYWYRQTLGQGPEFLTYFQNEAQLEKSRLLSDRFSAERPKGSFSTLEIQRTEQGDSAMYLCASRPSGSQETQYFGPGTRLLVL.

The sample holds many counts of this clonotype. The chain carries TRBV7-2 and TRBJ2-5; D is possibly TRBD1 (6 bases). V lost 2 bases and J lost 4, with 11 bases in between. Germline values: CDR1 SGHTA, CDR2 FQGNSA. The CDR3 loop spans 14 amino acids. The CDR3 region is CASSLSTGIETQYF. DNA for the CDR3: TGTGCCAGCAGCTTATCAACAGGGATAGAGACCCAGTACTTC. The full variable domain, completed using reference TRBV7-2 and TRBJ2-5, is GAGVSQSPSNKVTEKGKDVELRCDPISGHTALYWYRQSLGQGLEFLIYFQGNSAPDKSGLPSDRFSAERTGGSVSTLTIQRTQQEDSAVYLCASSLSTGIETQYFGPGTRLLVL.

The rearrangement uses TRBV20-1 and TRBJ2-5; 11 bases align to TRBD2. Germline CDR1 and CDR2: DFQATT and SNEGSKA (reference sequence). V shed 3 bases, J shed 2 bases, and the junction held 5 bases outside the gene matches. The length of the CDR3 is 15 residues. The CDR3, as DNA: TGCAGTGCTAGTCGACTAGCGGGACTACAAGAGACCCAGTACTTC. Translating it yields CSASRLAGLQETQYF.

There are many counts of this clonotype. The chain combines TRBV20-1 with TRBJ2-7, with TRBD1 matching over 9 bases. This CDR3 spans 14 amino acids. Germline CDR1 and CDR2: DFQATT and SNEGSKA (reference sequence). The trim removed 0 bases at V and 6 bases at J, leaving 6 bases unmatched. The CDR3 nucleotides read TGCAGTGCTAGAGAGGAACGACAGGGGGGCGAGCAGTACTTC. This encodes CSAREERQGGEQYF.